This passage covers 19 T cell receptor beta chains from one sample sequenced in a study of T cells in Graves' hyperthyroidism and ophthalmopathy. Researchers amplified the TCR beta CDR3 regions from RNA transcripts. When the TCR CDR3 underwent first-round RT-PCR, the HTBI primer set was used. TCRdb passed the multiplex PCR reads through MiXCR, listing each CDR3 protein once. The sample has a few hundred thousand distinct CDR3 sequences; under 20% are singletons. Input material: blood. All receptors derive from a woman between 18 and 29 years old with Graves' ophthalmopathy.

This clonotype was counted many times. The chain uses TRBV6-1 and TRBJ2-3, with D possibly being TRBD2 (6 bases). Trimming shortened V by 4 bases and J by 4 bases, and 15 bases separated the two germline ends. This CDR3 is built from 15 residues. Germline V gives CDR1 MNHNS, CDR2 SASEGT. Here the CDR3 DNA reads TGTGCCAGCAGTGCCAAGCTAGCGTCCGCAGATACGCAGTATTTT. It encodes CASSAKLASADTQYF.

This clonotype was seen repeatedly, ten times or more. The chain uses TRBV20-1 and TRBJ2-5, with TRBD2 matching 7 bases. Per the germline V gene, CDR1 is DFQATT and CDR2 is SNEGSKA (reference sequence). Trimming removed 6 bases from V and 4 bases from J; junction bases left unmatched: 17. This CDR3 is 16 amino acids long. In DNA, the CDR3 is TGCAGTGCCTCGTCCTTGTGGTGGGAGGGAGGAGAGACCCAGTACTTC. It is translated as CSASSLWWEGGETQYF.

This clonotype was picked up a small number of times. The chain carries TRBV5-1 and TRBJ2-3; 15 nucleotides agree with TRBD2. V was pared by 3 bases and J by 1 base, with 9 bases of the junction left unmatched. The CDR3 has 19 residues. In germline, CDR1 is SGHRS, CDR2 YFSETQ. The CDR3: CASSSRTSGGGSGTDTQYF. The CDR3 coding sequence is TGCGCCAGCAGCTCCCGGACTAGCGGGGGGGGCTCGGGCACAGATACGCAGTATTTT. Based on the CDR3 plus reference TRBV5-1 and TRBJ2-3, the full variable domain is KAGVTQTPRYLIKTRGQQVTLSCSPISGHRSVSWYQQTPGQGLQFLFEYFSETQRNKGNFPGRFSGRQFSNSRSEMNVSTLELGDSALYLCASSSRTSGGGSGTDTQYFGPGTRLTVL.

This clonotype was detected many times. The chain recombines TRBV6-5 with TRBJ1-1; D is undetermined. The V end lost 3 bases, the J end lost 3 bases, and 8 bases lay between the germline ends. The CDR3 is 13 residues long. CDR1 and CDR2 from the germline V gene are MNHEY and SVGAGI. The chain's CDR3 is CASSYNGDTEAFF. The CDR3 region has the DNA TGTGCCAGCAGTTATAATGGGGACACTGAAGCTTTCTTT.

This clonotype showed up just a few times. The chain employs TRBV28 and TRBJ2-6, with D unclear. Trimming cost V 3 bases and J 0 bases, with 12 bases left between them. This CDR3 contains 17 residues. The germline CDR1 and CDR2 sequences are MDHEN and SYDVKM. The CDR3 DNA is TGTGCCAGCAGTTTGACGGGCATTTCCTCTGGGGCCAACGTCCTGACTTTC. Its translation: CASSLTGISSGANVLTF.

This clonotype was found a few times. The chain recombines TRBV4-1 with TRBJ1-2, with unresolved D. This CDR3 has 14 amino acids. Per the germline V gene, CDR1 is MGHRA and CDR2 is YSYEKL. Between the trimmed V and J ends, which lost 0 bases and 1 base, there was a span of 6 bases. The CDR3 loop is CASSQEKHNYGYTF. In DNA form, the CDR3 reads TGCGCCAGCAGCCAAGAGAAGCATAACTATGGCTACACCTTC.

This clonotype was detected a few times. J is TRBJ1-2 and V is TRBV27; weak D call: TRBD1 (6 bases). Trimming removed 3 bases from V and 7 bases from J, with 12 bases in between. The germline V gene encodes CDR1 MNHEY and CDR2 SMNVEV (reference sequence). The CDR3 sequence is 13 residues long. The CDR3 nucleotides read TGTGCCAGCAGTTTCGGGGGCGCGGGTGGCTACACCTTC. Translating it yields CASSFGGAGGYTF.

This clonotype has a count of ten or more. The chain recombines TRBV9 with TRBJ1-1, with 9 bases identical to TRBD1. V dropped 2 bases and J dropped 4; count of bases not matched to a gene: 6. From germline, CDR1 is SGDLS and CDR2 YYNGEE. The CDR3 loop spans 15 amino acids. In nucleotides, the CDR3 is TGTGCCAGCAGCGTTACAGGGGGCCCGGGCACTGAAGCTTTCTTT. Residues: CASSVTGGPGTEAFF.

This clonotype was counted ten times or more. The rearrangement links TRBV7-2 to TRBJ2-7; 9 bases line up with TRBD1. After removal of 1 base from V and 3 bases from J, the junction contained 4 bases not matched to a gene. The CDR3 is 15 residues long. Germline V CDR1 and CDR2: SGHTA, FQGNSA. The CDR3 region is CASSLGSTGGYEQYF. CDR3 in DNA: TGTGCCAGCAGCTTAGGCTCGACAGGGGGCTACGAGCAGTACTTC.

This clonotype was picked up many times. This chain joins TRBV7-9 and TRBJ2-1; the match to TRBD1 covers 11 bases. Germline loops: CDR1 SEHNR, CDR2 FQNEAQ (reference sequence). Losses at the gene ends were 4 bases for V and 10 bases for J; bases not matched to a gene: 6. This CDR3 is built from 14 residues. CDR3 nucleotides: TGTGCCAGCAGCTCCGGGACAGGGGGTGAGGAGCAGTTCTTC. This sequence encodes CASSSGTGGEEQFF.

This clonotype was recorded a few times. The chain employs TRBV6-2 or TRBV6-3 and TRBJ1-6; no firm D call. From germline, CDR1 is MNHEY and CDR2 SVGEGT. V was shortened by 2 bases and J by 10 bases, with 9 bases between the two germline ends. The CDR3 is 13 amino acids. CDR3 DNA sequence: TGTGCCAGCAGTTACGGTGAGAGGTCACCCCTCCACTTT. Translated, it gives CASSYGERSPLHF.

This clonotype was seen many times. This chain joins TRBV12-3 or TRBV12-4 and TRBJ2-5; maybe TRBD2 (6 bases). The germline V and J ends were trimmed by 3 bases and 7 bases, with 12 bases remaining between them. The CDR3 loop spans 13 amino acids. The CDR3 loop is CASSFSGVWTQYF. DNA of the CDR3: TGTGCCAGCAGTTTTTCGGGGGTTTGGACCCAGTACTTC.

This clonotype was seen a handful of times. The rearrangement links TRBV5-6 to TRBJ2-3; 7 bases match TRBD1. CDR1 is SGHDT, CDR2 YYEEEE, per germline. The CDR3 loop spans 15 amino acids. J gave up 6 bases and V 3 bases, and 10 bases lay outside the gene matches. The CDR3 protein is CASSSDRVPTDTQYF. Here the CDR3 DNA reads TGTGCCAGCAGCTCCGACAGGGTTCCAACCGATACGCAGTATTTT.

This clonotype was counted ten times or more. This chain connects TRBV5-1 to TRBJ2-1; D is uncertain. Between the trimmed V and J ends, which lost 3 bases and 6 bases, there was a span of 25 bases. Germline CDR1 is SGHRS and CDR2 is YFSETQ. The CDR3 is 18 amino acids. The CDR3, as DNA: TGCGCCAGCAGCTATTACTTCAATCGTATAGGTGGCGGCAATGAGCAGTTCTTC. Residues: CASSYYFNRIGGGNEQFF.

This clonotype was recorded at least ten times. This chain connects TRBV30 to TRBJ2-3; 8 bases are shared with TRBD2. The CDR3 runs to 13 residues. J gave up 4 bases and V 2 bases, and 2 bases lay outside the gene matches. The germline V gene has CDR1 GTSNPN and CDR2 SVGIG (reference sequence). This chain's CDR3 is CAWSTGGPDTQYF. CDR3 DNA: TGTGCCTGGAGTACGGGAGGGCCAGATACGCAGTATTTT.

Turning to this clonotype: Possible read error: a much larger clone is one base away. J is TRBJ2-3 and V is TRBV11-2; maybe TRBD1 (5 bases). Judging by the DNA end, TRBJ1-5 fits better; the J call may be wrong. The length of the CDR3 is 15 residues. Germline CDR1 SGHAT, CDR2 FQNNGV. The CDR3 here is CASRHRAGGADTQHF. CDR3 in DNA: TGTGCCAGCAGACATCGGGCCGGAGGGGCAGATACGCAGCATTTT.

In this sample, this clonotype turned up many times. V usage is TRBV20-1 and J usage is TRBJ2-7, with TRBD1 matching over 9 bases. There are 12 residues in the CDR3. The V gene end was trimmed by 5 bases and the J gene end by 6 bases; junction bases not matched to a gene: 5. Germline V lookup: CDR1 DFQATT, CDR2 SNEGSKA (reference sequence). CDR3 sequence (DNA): TGCAGTGCTTTACAGGGGGCGGGCGAGCAGTACTTC. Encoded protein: CSALQGAGEQYF.

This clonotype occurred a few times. Here the CDR3 reads CASSPGINQPQHF. The CDR3 DNA is TGTGCCAGCAGCCCGGGTATTAATCAGCCCCAGCATTTT. The chain carries TRBV7-3 and TRBJ1-5; D not certain. The CDR3 totals 13 residues. The V end was cut by 5 bases, the J end by 4 bases, with 9 bases between. The germline V gene has CDR1 SGHTA and CDR2 FQGTGA.

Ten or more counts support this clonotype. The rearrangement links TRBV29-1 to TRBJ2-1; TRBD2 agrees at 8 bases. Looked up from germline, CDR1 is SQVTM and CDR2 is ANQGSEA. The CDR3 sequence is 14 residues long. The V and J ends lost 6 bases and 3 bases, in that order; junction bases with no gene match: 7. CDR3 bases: TGCAGCGTGGCGACCGGGACTAGCTACAATGAGCAGTTCTTC. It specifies CSVATGTSYNEQFF.